Presented here are 30 T cell receptor beta chains from one specimen sequenced in a study of shared clonotypes between healthy human individuals. Profiling relied on immunoSEQ multiplex PCR, and the TCRdb table lists in-frame clones only, not all of them. Seen here are about 2.3 million clones, about 90% observed once, and the top ten hold 0.37%. The sample comprised naive CD4+ T cells from PBMCs. Described subset: CD45RA+ positively selected. These receptors originate from a man younger than 35 in good health. Some clones in this sample may be carry-over from other donors' samples.

The chain links TRBV20-1 to TRBJ2-1; no definite D call. Germline assignment: CDR1 DFQATT and CDR2 SNEGSKA (reference sequence). There are 11 residues in the CDR3. Between the trimmed V and J ends, which lost 3 bases and 8 bases, there was a span of 8 bases. The CDR3 nucleotides read TGCAGTGCTAGGCTGTCCCATGAGCAGTTCTTC. It translates to CSARLSHEQFF.

The chain is built from TRBV11-1 and TRBJ2-3; 10 nucleotides match TRBD1. The CDR3 sequence is 17 residues long. Trimming cost V 6 bases and J 1 base; bases outside gene matches: 10. Germline V lookup: CDR1 SGHAT, CDR2 FQDESV (reference sequence). The CDR3 spells CASSPRTGTGGTDTQYF. In nucleotides, the CDR3 is TGTGCCAGCAGTCCTCGAACCGGGACAGGGGGCACAGATACGCAGTATTTT.

V is TRBV7-8 and J is TRBJ2-3; the match to TRBD2 covers 7 bases. Unmatched junction bases numbered 5, after V lost 2 bases and J lost 6 bases. This CDR3 spans 14 amino acids. Germline lookup yields CDR1 SGHVS and CDR2 FQNEAQ. In DNA form, the CDR3 reads TGTGCCAGCAGCTTACCATTGGGGGGGGATACGCAGTATTTT. Translating it yields CASSLPLGGDTQYF.

Concerning this clone: The CDR3 end shows no conserved phenylalanine or tryptophan, and so a read error is likely. The DNA is omitted, as the CDR3 cannot be located on it reliably, and the CDR3 follows TCRdb's listing. This rearrangement joins TRBV11-2 to TRBJ2-3; the table names TRBD2, a call not compared with the DNA. Termini included, the CDR3 measures 13 amino acids. The V gene's germline CDR1 is SGHAT and CDR2 FQNNGV. CDR3 region: CASSLTTGTSQDC.

This chain's CDR3 is CASSLGGANFNQPQHF. The CDR3 nucleotides read TGCGCCAGCAGCCTGGGGGGAGCAAACTTCAATCAGCCCCAGCATTTT. J is TRBJ1-5 and V is TRBV5-1; maybe TRBD1 (5 bases). The CDR3 totals 16 residues. The germline V and J ends were trimmed by 4 bases and 3 bases, with 17 bases remaining between them. Germline V gene lookup returns CDR1 SGHRS and CDR2 YFSETQ.

The rearrangement links TRBV27 to TRBJ1-1; D uncertain. This CDR3 has 14 residues. From germline, CDR1 is MNHEY and CDR2 SMNVEV (reference sequence). Trimming took off 5 bases at V and 1 base at J, with 11 bases between the two ends. Here the CDR3 reads CASSIGMANTEAFF. Here the CDR3 DNA reads TGTGCCAGCAGTATCGGGATGGCGAACACTGAAGCTTTCTTT.

The chain carries TRBV10-3 and TRBJ2-1; D ambiguous. CDR1 and CDR2 from the germline V gene are ENHRY and SYGVKD. Trimming left V 2 bases short and J 6 bases short, with 11 bases between. The CDR3 spans 14 residues. CDR3 loop: CAISERAGFNEQFF. DNA for the CDR3: TGTGCCATCAGTGAGAGGGCCGGGTTCAATGAGCAGTTCTTC.

The chain uses TRBV5-4 and TRBJ1-1; D possibly corresponds to TRBD1 (6 bases). V dropped 4 bases and J dropped 4 bases, with 17 bases sitting between them. In germline, CDR1 is SGHNT, CDR2 YYREEE (reference sequence). The CDR3 covers 15 residues. The CDR3 loop reads CASSHRATSPTEAFF. CDR3 coding DNA: TGTGCCAGCAGCCACAGGGCGACTTCGCCCACTGAAGCTTTCTTT.

The V and J genes are TRBV29-1 and TRBJ1-2, with D possibly matching TRBD1 (6 bases). This CDR3 contains 12 residues. Germline lookup yields CDR1 SQVTM and CDR2 ANQGSEA. Between the trimmed V and J ends, which lost 2 bases and 8 bases, there was a span of 12 bases. This CDR3 is CSVEKGGWGYTF. CDR3 nucleotide sequence: TGCAGCGTTGAAAAGGGGGGCTGGGGCTACACCTTC. Filled out from reference TRBV29-1 and TRBJ1-2, the complete variable domain reads SAVISQKPSRDICQRGTSLTIQCQVDSQVTMMFWYRQQPGQSLTLIATANQGSEATYESGFVIDKFPISRPNLTFSTLTVSNMSPEDSSIYLCSVEKGGWGYTFGSGTRLTVV.

V usage is TRBV15 and J usage is TRBJ2-7; 9 positions match TRBD2. The CDR3 has 15 residues. Trimming removed 1 base from V and 6 bases from J; junction bases left unmatched: 7. Germline V gene data show CDR1 as LNHNV and CDR2 as YYDKDF (reference sequence). The DNA of the CDR3 is TGTGCCACCAGCAGAGTAATGGCGGGAGGGCCCGAGCAGTACTTC. It codes for CATSRVMAGGPEQYF.

V gene TRBV11-2 combines with J gene TRBJ1-2; weak D call: TRBD1 (5 bases). Per the germline V gene, CDR1 is SGHAT and CDR2 is FQNNGV. This CDR3 has 14 amino acids. The V and J ends lost 5 bases and 0 bases respectively, with 10 bases between them. CDR3 residues: CASSPQDANYGYTF. CDR3 in DNA: TGTGCCAGCAGCCCACAGGATGCTAACTATGGCTACACCTTC.

This clone appeared once. This sequence joins TRBV4-1 and TRBJ1-2; 8 nucleotides match TRBD1. V was clipped by 4 bases and J by 8 bases; unmatched bases: 9. Germline V CDR1 and CDR2: MGHRA, YSYEKL. This CDR3 has 14 residues. Here the CDR3 reads CASSLMTGVGGYTF. In nucleotides, the CDR3 is TGCGCCAGCAGCCTCATGACAGGGGTTGGCGGCTACACCTTC.

The chain couples TRBV28 to TRBJ1-2; 10 nucleotides agree with TRBD1. V trimming: 5 bases; J trimming: 8 bases; junction bases outside the gene matches: 11. Germline CDR1 reads MDHEN; CDR2 reads SYDVKM. This CDR3 comprises 15 residues. CDR3 loop: CASSLTGQGRRGYTF. In DNA, the CDR3 is TGTGCCAGCAGTCTAACGGGACAGGGGCGGAGGGGCTACACCTTC.

This rearrangement joins TRBV28 to TRBJ2-2; D may be TRBD1 or TRBD2 (5 bases each). Between the trimmed V and J ends, which lost 5 bases and 1 base, there was a span of 14 bases. Per germline, CDR1 MDHEN and CDR2 SYDVKM. There are 16 residues in the CDR3. The CDR3 DNA follows: TGTGCCAGCAGTACCCCGGGGCAGGGGAACACCGGGGAGCTGTTTTTT. This gives the protein CASSTPGQGNTGELFF. The variable domain in full, with the rest retrieved from reference TRBV28 and TRBJ2-2, is DVKVTQSSRYLVKRTGEKVFLECVQDMDHENMFWYRQDPGLGLRLIYFSYDVKMKEKGDIPEGYSVSREKKERFSLILESASTNQTSMYLCASSTPGQGNTGELFFGEGSRLTVL.

V and J are TRBV30 and TRBJ2-1, with TRBD1 identical over 7 bases. Germline CDR1 and CDR2: GTSNPN and SVGIG (reference sequence). The CDR3 runs 16 residues. Germline trimming cut 3 bases from V and 2 bases from J; bases unmatched to any gene: 10. DNA for the CDR3: TGTGCCTGGAGGAGACAGGGTTTGGAAGCCTACAATGAGCAGTTCTTC. Translated: CAWRRQGLEAYNEQFF.

V usage is TRBV11-2 and J usage is TRBJ2-4; D is undetermined. Germline CDR1 is SGHAT and CDR2 is FQNNGV. This CDR3 comprises 13 residues. Trimming stripped 1 base from V and 4 bases from J, with 5 bases between. The CDR3 is CASSLAGKNIQYF. The CDR3 DNA is TGTGCCAGCAGCTTAGCCGGGAAAAACATTCAGTACTTC.

The table lists this clone with a count of one. J is TRBJ2-1 and V is TRBV30; TRBD2 aligns across 7 bases. V lost 5 bases to trimming and J lost 8 bases; unmatched junction nucleotides: 6. The CDR3 totals 12 residues. Germline V gene sequence: CDR1 GTSNPN, CDR2 SVGIG (reference sequence). In DNA, the CDR3 is TGTGCCTGGGGCCCTGGGAGGGATGAGCAGTTCTTC. Translation gives CAWGPGRDEQFF.

V and J are TRBV6-4 and TRBJ1-2, with no clear D. This CDR3 contains 16 residues. The germline V and J ends were trimmed by 0 bases and 6 bases, with 17 bases remaining between them. Germline V gene lookup returns CDR1 MRHNA and CDR2 SNTAGT. Here the CDR3 reads CASSDSGSGVRDGYTF. Written as DNA, the CDR3 is TGTGCCAGCAGTGACTCAGGAAGCGGGGTGCGGGATGGCTACACCTTC.

V and J are TRBV4-1 and TRBJ2-7; tentatively, D is TRBD2 (5 bases). Per the germline V gene, CDR1 is MGHRA and CDR2 is YSYEKL. CDR3 length equals 15 residues. The V end was cut by 1 base, the J end by 5 bases, with 15 bases between. The CDR3 region is CASSQAGLSYNEQYF. CDR3 nucleotides: TGCGCCAGCAGCCAAGCCGGACTTTCCTACAACGAGCAGTACTTC.

The rearrangement links TRBV5-1 to TRBJ2-7; 12 positions agree with TRBD1. J gave up 12 bases and V 4 bases, and 11 bases lay outside the gene matches. CDR3 length equals 14 residues. Germline V gene data show CDR1 as SGHRS and CDR2 as YFSETQ. DNA of the CDR3: TGCGCCAGCAGCGGAGGGACAGGGGGCTCAACGCTGTACTTC. Protein: CASSGGTGGSTLYF.

This clone appeared once. This sequence joins TRBV5-1 and TRBJ2-2, with D perhaps matching TRBD2 (5 bases). Germline V lookup: CDR1 SGHRS, CDR2 YFSETQ. V lost 1 base to trimming and J lost 6 bases, with 10 bases between them. The CDR3 spans 14 residues. The CDR3 sequence is CASSLTSPAGELFF. CDR3 DNA: TGCGCCAGCAGCTTGACTAGTCCGGCCGGGGAGCTGTTTTTT.

This chain uses TRBV7-2 with TRBJ1-5, with D unclear. There are 15 residues in the CDR3. Per germline, CDR1 SGHTA and CDR2 FQGNSA. V was pared by 1 base and J by 9 bases, with 16 bases between. The CDR3, as DNA: TGTGCCAGCAGCTTAGGGACGGTCCCGGGAAGGCCCCAGCATTTT. It encodes CASSLGTVPGRPQHF.

The chain joins TRBV6-1 to TRBJ1-1; weak D call: TRBD1 (6 bases). V dropped 2 bases and J dropped 4 bases, with 11 bases sitting between them. The CDR3 is 14 amino acids. Germline V gene sequence: CDR1 MNHNS, CDR2 SASEGT. The CDR3 here is CASSEQQGATEAFF. Here the CDR3 DNA reads TGTGCCAGCAGTGAACAACAGGGCGCCACTGAAGCTTTCTTT.

The chain links TRBV5-1 to TRBJ2-7, with TRBD2 matching over 11 bases. V was clipped by 3 bases and J by 7 bases; unmatched bases: 6. CDR3 size: 14 residues. Germline V CDR1 and CDR2: SGHRS, YFSETQ. DNA of the CDR3: TGCGCCAGCAGCTCGACTAGCGGGACAAAAGAGCAGTACTTC. It translates to CASSSTSGTKEQYF. Looking up the rest from reference TRBV5-1 and TRBJ2-7 gives the full variable domain: KAGVTQTPRYLIKTRGQQVTLSCSPISGHRSVSWYQQTPGQGLQFLFEYFSETQRNKGNFPGRFSGRQFSNSRSEMNVSTLELGDSALYLCASSSTSGTKEQYFGPGTRLTVT.

The chain combines TRBV5-1 with TRBJ1-1; 8 bases line up with TRBD1. This CDR3 has 15 amino acids. CDR1 is SGHRS, CDR2 YFSETQ, per germline. With V trimmed by 4 bases and J by 1 base, 6 bases remained unmatched. In DNA form, the CDR3 reads TGCGCCAGCAGCATACAGGGACAGGAGAACACTGAAGCTTTCTTT. Its translation is CASSIQGQENTEAFF.

This clone has a single count. The rearrangement joins TRBV15 to TRBJ1-2; 9 bases fit TRBD1. CDR1 is LNHNV and CDR2 is YYDKDF in the germline V gene (reference sequence). The CDR3 has 16 amino acids. J was trimmed by 3 bases and V by 5 bases; bases with no gene match: 10. The CDR3 spells CATSPPDRDRDYGYTF. The CDR3 nucleotides read TGTGCCACCAGCCCGCCCGACCGGGACAGGGACTATGGCTACACCTTC.

The rearrangement links TRBV30 to TRBJ2-1; unclear D gene. The CDR3 runs to 14 residues. Per germline, CDR1 GTSNPN and CDR2 SVGIG (reference sequence). V was shortened by 0 bases and J by 8 bases, with 14 bases between the two germline ends. CDR3 nucleotides: TGTGCCTGGAGTGTACGGCTAAACTCCGATGAGCAGTTCTTC. Translation gives CAWSVRLNSDEQFF.

V usage is TRBV11-3 and J usage is TRBJ2-2; TRBD2 agrees at 12 bases. This CDR3 is built from 15 residues. CDR1 SGHNT and CDR2 YENEEA come from the germline V gene. With 1 base clipped from V and 8 bases from J, the junction kept 2 bases outside the gene matches. In DNA, the CDR3 is TGTGCCAGCAGCTTAGGACTAGCGGGAGTGGGGGAGCTGTTTTTT. Its translation: CASSLGLAGVGELFF. The variable domain in full, completed from reference TRBV11-3 and TRBJ2-2, reads EAGVVQSPRYKIIEKKQPVAFWCNPISGHNTLYWYLQNLGQGPELLIRYENEEAVDDSQLPKDRFSAERLKGVDSTLKIQPAELGDSAVYLCASSLGLAGVGELFFGEGSRLTVL.

The chain has TRBV9 and TRBJ2-1; D is perhaps TRBD2 (6 bases). Trimming took 0 bases from V and 10 from J, leaving 17 bases between them. Germline CDR1 reads SGDLS; CDR2 reads YYNGEE. This CDR3 is 15 amino acids long. CDR3 sequence reads: CASSVGRALSYEQFF. For the CDR3, the DNA is TGTGCCAGCAGCGTAGGGAGGGCTCTATCGTACGAGCAGTTCTTC.

V is TRBV7-3 and J is TRBJ2-1; 8 bases line up with TRBD2. The CDR3 runs to 15 residues. V lost 2 bases and J lost 7; bases outside the gene matches: 7. From germline, CDR1 is SGHTA and CDR2 FQGTGA. CDR3 amino acids: CASSLPGGLSNEQFF. The CDR3 DNA reads TGTGCCAGCAGCTTACCGGGAGGGCTTTCAAATGAGCAGTTCTTC.